These 8 T cell receptor beta chains share one sample of origin, sequenced in a study of T-cell memory formation after mild COVID-19. TCRdb passed the 5' RACE reads through MiXCR, listing each CDR3 protein once. The sample includes approximately 390,000 distinct CDR3 sequences, about 15% of them seen just once. Sequences were obtained from PBMCs or a T cell subset sorted from them (not recorded which). The receptors stem from a man between 18 and 35 years old who had mild COVID-19 (a few samples of this study predate the infection). Cell type and time point are not known.

The chain employs TRBV5-5 and TRBJ1-4, with 8 bases that match TRBD1. CDR1 and CDR2 (germline): SGHKS, YYEKEE (reference sequence). The CDR3 sequence is 14 residues long. V shed 5 bases and J 5 bases; nucleotides not matched to a gene: 5. CDR3 DNA: TGTGCCAGCAGTTTCGGACAGGGAAATGAAAAACTGTTTTTT. It is translated as CASSFGQGNEKLFF.

V gene TRBV7-2 combines with J gene TRBJ2-3, with 9 bases lining up with TRBD1. The ends lost 6 bases at V and 4 bases at J; junction bases unmatched: 5. CDR3 length: 14 amino acids. Looked up from germline, CDR1 is SGHTA and CDR2 is FQGNSA. CDR3 sequence (DNA): TGTGCCAGCAGGCCTCGACAGGGGGCAGATACGCAGTATTTT. Protein product: CASRPRQGADTQYF.

This chain links TRBV5-1 with TRBJ1-3; 7 bases align to TRBD1. CDR3 length equals 16 residues. Trimming at V came to 4 bases and at J to 0 bases, leaving 7 bases not matched to a gene. Germline lookup yields CDR1 SGHRS and CDR2 YFSETQ. The CDR3 nucleotides are TGCGCCAGCAGCCCAAGGACAGGCCGCTCTGGAAACACCATATATTTT. This gives the protein CASSPRTGRSGNTIYF.

The gene calls are TRBV12-3 or TRBV12-4 and TRBJ2-1, with D possibly being TRBD1 (5 bases). This CDR3 comprises 12 residues. V was trimmed by 3 bases and J by 7 bases, leaving 7 bases between them. CDR3 in DNA: TGTGCCAGCAGTTTCGCAGGGAATGAGCAGTTCTTC. This translates into CASSFAGNEQFF.

The chain carries TRBV5-1 and TRBJ2-1; D call uncertain. Deletions cut 0 bases from V and 6 bases from J, with 10 bases between. Germline V lookup: CDR1 SGHRS, CDR2 YFSETQ. The CDR3 sequence is 14 residues long. The DNA for the CDR3 is TGCGCCAGCAGCTTGGTTCTGGGCGGCAATGAGCAGTTCTTC. It is translated as CASSLVLGGNEQFF.

This clonotype was found a few times. This chain joins TRBV24-1 and TRBJ2-1; no clear D. Trimming shortened V by 1 base and J by 8 bases, and 2 bases separated the two germline ends. This CDR3 is built from 11 residues. Germline V gene data show CDR1 as KGHDR and CDR2 as SFDVKD. Written as DNA, the CDR3 is TGTGCCACCAGTGATTTTTATGAGCAGTTCTTC. It codes for CATSDFYEQFF.

The chain carries TRBV5-1 and TRBJ2-3; 8 nucleotides agree with TRBD2. The V gene's germline CDR1 is SGHRS and CDR2 YFSETQ. J was trimmed by 2 bases and V by 2 bases; bases with no gene match: 4. This CDR3 spans 15 amino acids. The CDR3 region has the DNA TGCGCCAGCAGCTTCGGGGGGGGGCCCACAGATACGCAGTATTTT. Amino acid sequence: CASSFGGGPTDTQYF.

This clonotype was detected ten times or more. The chain carries TRBV4-1 and TRBJ2-1; the D gene is possibly TRBD2 (5 bases). CDR1 MGHRA and CDR2 YSYEKL come from the germline V gene. Trimming shortened V by 0 bases and J by 0 bases, and 15 bases separated the two germline ends. The CDR3 runs 18 residues. The CDR3 DNA reads as TGCGCCAGCAGCCAAGACCCCCAGCGGTTTAGCTCCTACAATGAGCAGTTCTTC. Its protein is CASSQDPQRFSSYNEQFF.